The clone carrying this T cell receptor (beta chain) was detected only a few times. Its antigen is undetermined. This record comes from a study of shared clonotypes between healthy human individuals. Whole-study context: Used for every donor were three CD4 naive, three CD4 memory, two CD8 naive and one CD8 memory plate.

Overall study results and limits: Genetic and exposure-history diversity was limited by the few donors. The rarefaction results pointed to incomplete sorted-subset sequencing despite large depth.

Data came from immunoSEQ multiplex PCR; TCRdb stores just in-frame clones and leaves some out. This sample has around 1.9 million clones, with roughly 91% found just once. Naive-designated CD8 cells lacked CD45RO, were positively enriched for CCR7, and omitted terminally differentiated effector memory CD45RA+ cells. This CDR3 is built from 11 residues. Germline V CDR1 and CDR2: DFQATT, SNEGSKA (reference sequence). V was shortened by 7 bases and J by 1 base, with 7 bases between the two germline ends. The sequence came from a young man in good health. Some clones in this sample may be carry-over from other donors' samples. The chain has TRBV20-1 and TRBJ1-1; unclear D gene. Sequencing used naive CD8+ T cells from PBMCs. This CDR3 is CSVAGNTEAFF. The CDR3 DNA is TGCAGTGTTGCTGGGAACACTGAAGCTTTCTTT.